The present T cell receptor beta chain was sequenced within a study of cytomegalovirus exposure and HLA in healthy donors. 13 Jbeta primers and 60 Vbeta primers were used for the PCR. The table came from immunoSEQ multiplex PCR; TCRdb's copy has only in-frame clones and leaves some out. The sample records more than 90,000 clones, around 81% being singletons. This CDR3 contains 13 residues. The ends were cut back, 5 bases at V and 3 bases at J, with 9 bases in the middle. The germline gives CDR1 MNHNS, CDR2 SASEGT. Sample: PBMCs. The TCR originated in a woman in her 70s in good health and CMV-seropositive. This chain joins TRBV6-1 and TRBJ2-3; D perhaps matches TRBD2 (6 bases). The CDR3, as DNA: TGTGCCAGCAGTAACGGGGGAACAGATACGCAGTATTTT. Translation: CASSNGGTDTQYF.